The following is a TCR beta chain sequence with its context. What it recognizes is unknown. The data were obtained in a study of cytomegalovirus exposure and HLA in healthy donors. Study-level points and caveats: Among TCR beta chains, those listed as cytomegalovirus-associated numbered around 160. TCR beta sequences reportedly predicted most subjects' HLA-A and HLA-B alleles accurately. In a later analysis, specific HLA alleles were associated with under 20,000 TCR beta sequences at a 0.05 false discovery rate. Reportedly, cytomegalovirus status was diagnosed with high sensitivity and specificity.

The PCR used 60 Vbeta and 13 Jbeta primers. The repertoire was sequenced with immunoSEQ multiplex PCR; TCRdb's copy has only in-frame clones and lacks some. The repertoire includes 45,000 to 65,000 clones, around 70% of them detected once, and approximately 2.7% sits in the top ten. V dropped 4 bases and J dropped 3; count of bases not matched to a gene: 1. The CDR3 totals 13 residues. Germline V gives CDR1 SNHLY, CDR2 FYNNEI. Sample: PBMCs. The rearrangement links TRBV2 to TRBJ2-7, with 9 bases aligning to TRBD2. The receptor's source is a man between 18 and 35 years old in good health and CMV-seronegative. The CDR3 protein is CASSGLADYEQYF. Here the CDR3 DNA reads TGTGCCAGCAGTGGACTAGCGGACTACGAGCAGTACTTC.